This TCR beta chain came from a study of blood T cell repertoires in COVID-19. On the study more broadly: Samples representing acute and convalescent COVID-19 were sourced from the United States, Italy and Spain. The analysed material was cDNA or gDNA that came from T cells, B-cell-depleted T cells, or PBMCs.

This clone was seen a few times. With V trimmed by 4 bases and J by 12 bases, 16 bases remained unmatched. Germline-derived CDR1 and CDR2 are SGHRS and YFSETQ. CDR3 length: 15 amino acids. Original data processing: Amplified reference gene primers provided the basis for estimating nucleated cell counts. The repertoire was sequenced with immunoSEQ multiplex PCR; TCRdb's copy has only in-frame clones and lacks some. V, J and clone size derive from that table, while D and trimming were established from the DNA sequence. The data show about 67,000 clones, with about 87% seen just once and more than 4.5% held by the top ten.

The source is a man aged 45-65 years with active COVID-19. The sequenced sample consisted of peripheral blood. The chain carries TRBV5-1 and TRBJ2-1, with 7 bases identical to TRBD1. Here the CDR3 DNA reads TGCGCCAGCAGCCCTGACAGGGCGGGTCTCAGCCGGCAGTTCTTC. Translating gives CASSPDRAGLSRQFF.